What follows are 3 T cell receptor beta chains derived from one specimen sequenced in a study of cytomegalovirus exposure and HLA in healthy donors (TCRdb year 2017). Libraries were constructed by the immunoSEQ multiplex PCR assay. In its TCRdb copy, this immuneACCESS table keeps in-frame sequences only and misses some clones. Where compared with another copy, unresolved V genes explain less than half of these, and the others have no known cause. This sample comprises roughly 100,000 clones, about 85% of them detected only once. Roughly 4% of the sample rests with the top ten. The specimen sequenced was PBMCs. These receptors were taken from a woman in her late teens or twenties in good health and CMV-seropositive.

The genes are TRBV12-5 and TRBJ2-3; D remains unclear. The CDR3 contains 12 residues. Trimming stripped 5 bases from V and 2 bases from J, with 5 bases between. CDR1 and CDR2 from the germline V gene are LGHNT and FRNRAP. The CDR3 sequence: CASGPLTDTQYF. In DNA form, the CDR3 reads TGTGCTAGTGGTCCACTCACAGATACGCAGTATTTT.

The chain is built from TRBV6-5 and TRBJ1-6; D remains unclear. There are 12 residues in the CDR3. With 2 bases removed from V and 10 bases from J, the gap between germline ends came to 6 bases. Germline V gives CDR1 MNHEY, CDR2 SVGAGI. This chain's CDR3 is CASSYPASPLHF. CDR3 sequence (DNA): TGTGCCAGCAGTTACCCAGCGTCACCCCTCCACTTT.

The chain links TRBV19 to TRBJ2-5; possibly TRBD2 for D (5 bases). CDR3 length equals 15 residues. Germline V gene lookup returns CDR1 LNHDA and CDR2 SQIVND (reference sequence). V gave up 3 bases and J gave up 1 base, with 12 bases separating them. The CDR3 DNA follows: TGTGCCAGTAGTATGGCAGGAGGATTCCAAGAGACCCAGTACTTC. As protein: CASSMAGGFQETQYF.